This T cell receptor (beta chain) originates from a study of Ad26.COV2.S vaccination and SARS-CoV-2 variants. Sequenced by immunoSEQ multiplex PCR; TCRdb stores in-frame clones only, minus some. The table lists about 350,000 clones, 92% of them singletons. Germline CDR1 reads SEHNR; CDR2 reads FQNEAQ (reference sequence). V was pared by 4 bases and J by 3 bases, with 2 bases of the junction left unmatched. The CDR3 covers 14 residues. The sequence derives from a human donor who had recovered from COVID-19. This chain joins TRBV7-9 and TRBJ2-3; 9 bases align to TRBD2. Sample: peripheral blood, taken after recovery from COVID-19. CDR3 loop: CASSSTSGTDTQYF. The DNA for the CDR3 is TGTGCCAGCAGCTCGACTAGCGGTACAGATACGCAGTATTTT.